The clone carrying this T cell receptor beta chain was recorded at least ten times. Its target is not known. The data derive from a study of CD8+ T cells in alopecia areata. Study details: Dosing spanned 6 to 18 months on tofacitinib, then 6 months off drug. The share of scalp area affected provided the severity score for treated patients.

The sequencing template was cDNA reverse transcribed from extracted RNA. Sequenced by immunoSEQ multiplex PCR; TCRdb stores in-frame clones only, minus some. The repertoire holds 70,000 or so clones, over 25% seen once, with under 15% in the top ten. Trimming cost V 6 bases and J 4 bases; bases outside gene matches: 7. Germline V gene lookup returns CDR1 MNHEY and CDR2 SVGAGI. CDR3 length equals 15 residues. Findings and limits, study-wide: Numerous expanded lesional clones remained in scalp and blood during tofacitinib.

Stated treatment: oral pan-JAK inhibitor, 5-10 mg twice daily. Sorting separated CD4+ and CD8+ T cells out of PBMCs. This TCR was recovered from a human donor with alopecia areata. V gene TRBV6-5 combines with J gene TRBJ2-3, with TRBD2 identical over 10 bases. Here the sequenced sample was CD8+ T cells sorted from blood, taken at week 4, from a patient treated with tofacitinib. This CDR3 reads CASRWLAGVSDTQYF. The CDR3 DNA reads TGTGCCAGCAGGTGGCTAGCGGGAGTTTCAGATACGCAGTATTTT.